A selection of T cell receptor beta chains follows, all from one sample in a study of blood T cell repertoires in COVID-19. Sequencing was performed with immunoSEQ multiplex PCR; in TCRdb, only in-frame clones are kept and a portion is missing. Of over 25,000 clones listed, 75% to 85% are singletons. Sample: peripheral blood. The receptor source for this set is a human donor in a cohort sampled during active COVID-19. CDR3s include the opening cysteine and the closing phenylalanine or tryptophan. Fields, in order: J gene, V gene, CDR3 protein.

TRBJ2-1 TRBV4-1 CASSQDFRDYEQFF
TRBJ1-1 TRBV5-6 CASSSSVQGGTEAFF
TRBJ2-2 TRBV7-2 CASSKESGNTGELFF
TRBJ2-5 TRBV30 CAWAQGGETQYF
TRBJ1-4 TRBV28 CASRSGNNEKLFF
TRBJ2-1 TRBV4-1 CASSLPSSGGAYNEQFF
TRBJ2-1 TRBV6-5 CASSSAGDVDEQFF
TRBJ2-3 TRBV9 CASSVAQSTDTQYF
TRBJ2-1 TRBV24-1 CATSERQGYEQFF
TRBJ1-5 TRBV28 CASSSTQTGNQPQHF
TRBJ1-2 TRBV5-1 CASSLESGNYYGYTF
TRBJ1-1 TRBV30 CASQRDRNTEAFF
TRBJ1-4 TRBV19 CASSIGQGTEKLFF
TRBJ1-1 TRBV5-4 CASSKENLNTEAFF
TRBJ1-5 TRBV5-6 CASSFRSNNQPQHF
TRBJ1-1 TRBV4-2 CASSQVYRGPNTEAFF
TRBJ2-3 TRBV9 CASSVDAVTGGASTDTQYF